These 10 T cell receptor beta chains came from one sample sequenced in a study of blood T cell repertoires in COVID-19. Some clones are missing from TCRdb's copy, which holds only in-frame ones; the method was immunoSEQ multiplex PCR. This sample carries 290,000 or so clones, roughly 92% of them seen once, and the ten largest clones take around 2.2%. Input material: peripheral blood. The source of these receptors is a woman in her twenties or thirties with COVID-19, enrolled during active disease.

The V gene is TRBV9, the J gene TRBJ2-5; 8 nucleotides match TRBD1. With 2 bases clipped from V and 4 bases from J, the junction kept 7 bases outside the gene matches. This CDR3 comprises 15 residues. CDR1 and CDR2 (germline): SGDLS, YYNGEE. The CDR3 DNA reads as TGTGCCAGCAGCGTGAGTGGGACAGGAGGAGAGACCCAGTACTTC. Its protein is CASSVSGTGGETQYF.

In regard to this clone: This sample also contains other DNA sequences that code for the same CDR3. This chain's CDR3 is CASSLNRGYEQYF. The DNA for the CDR3 is TGCGCCAGCAGCCTAAATCGGGGGTACGAGCAGTACTTC. V is TRBV5-1 and J is TRBJ2-7; possibly TRBD2 for D (6 bases). V lost 4 bases, J lost 4 bases, and 12 bases lay in between. Germline V gives CDR1 SGHRS, CDR2 YFSETQ. This CDR3 comprises 13 residues. The full variable domain, in which reference TRBV5-1 and TRBJ2-7 provide the parts outside the CDR3, is KAGVTQTPRYLIKTRGQQVTLSCSPISGHRSVSWYQQTPGQGLQFLFEYFSETQRNKGNFPGRFSGRQFSNSRSEMNVSTLELGDSALYLCASSLNRGYEQYFGPGTRLTVT.

This clone has only one observation. For the CDR3, the DNA is TGTGCCAGCAAGGCCGGACTAGCGCCTTCCTACGAGCAGTACTTC. Translated, it gives CASKAGLAPSYEQYF. This chain connects TRBV6-5 to TRBJ2-7; TRBD2 aligns across 9 bases. CDR1 and CDR2 from the germline V gene are MNHEY and SVGAGI. The CDR3 consists of 15 residues. V trimming: 7 bases; J trimming: 1 base; junction bases outside the gene matches: 8.

V gene TRBV9 combines with J gene TRBJ1-2, with D tentatively TRBD1 (6 bases). The CDR3 spans 15 residues. The germline V and J ends were trimmed by 4 bases and 8 bases, with 21 bases remaining between them. The germline gives CDR1 SGDLS, CDR2 YYNGEE. In nucleotides, the CDR3 is TGTGCCAGCAGCTCCTCAAGTACAGGGTCTAAGGGCTACACCTTC. Translation gives CASSSSSTGSKGYTF.

The V gene is TRBV7-2, the J gene TRBJ2-3; 12 nucleotides match TRBD2. Germline V lookup: CDR1 SGHTA, CDR2 FQGNSA. The CDR3 is made up of 16 amino acids. V trimming: 4 bases; J trimming: 7 bases; junction bases outside the gene matches: 9. DNA of the CDR3: TGTGCCAGCAGCTCCCCGACTAGCGGGAGTGTTTATACGCAGTATTTT. It translates to CASSSPTSGSVYTQYF.

The gene calls are TRBV7-2 and TRBJ2-2; the match to TRBD1 covers 7 bases. The CDR3 runs 16 residues. From germline, CDR1 is SGHTA and CDR2 FQGNSA. Trimming took 5 bases from V and 0 from J; bases not matched to a gene: 6. CDR3 loop: CASSPRGIANTGELFF. CDR3 DNA sequence: TGTGCCAGCAGCCCCAGGGGGATAGCGAACACCGGGGAGCTGTTTTTT.

The genes are TRBV3-1 (or the pseudogene TRBV3-2) and TRBJ2-2, with 8 bases identical to TRBD2. V lost 1 base, J lost 6 bases, and 7 bases stayed unmatched. Germline V lookup: CDR1 LGHDT, CDR2 YNNKEL (reference sequence). The CDR3 has 16 residues. The CDR3 nucleotides are TGTGCCAGCAGCCAAGTCGCAGCGGGAGTGGCCGGGGAGCTGTTTTTT. Encoded protein: CASSQVAAGVAGELFF.

This clone was seen once. The chain recombines TRBV30 with TRBJ2-5; 7 nucleotides align to TRBD1. The CDR3 is 17 amino acids. Germline V lookup: CDR1 GTSNPN, CDR2 SVGIG (reference sequence). J was trimmed by 5 bases and V by 2 bases; bases with no gene match: 17. The DNA of the CDR3 is TGTGCCTGGAGTCGGATTTTAGCTTACAGGGGACGGGAGACCCAGTACTTC. This sequence encodes CAWSRILAYRGRETQYF.

CDR3 loop: CASSLSGSPYEQYF. For the CDR3, the DNA is TGCGCCAGCAGCTTGTCCGGGAGTCCCTACGAGCAGTACTTC. The chain combines TRBV5-1 with TRBJ2-7; D might be TRBD2 (6 bases). The ends were cut back, 1 base at V and 2 bases at J, with 10 bases in the middle. The CDR3 totals 14 residues. From germline, CDR1 is SGHRS and CDR2 YFSETQ.

This rearrangement joins TRBV11-2 to TRBJ2-1; TRBD1 agrees at 11 bases. The CDR3 consists of 15 residues. Trimming cost V 5 bases and J 5 bases; bases outside gene matches: 5. Germline CDR1 reads SGHAT; CDR2 reads FQNNGV. CDR3 in amino acids: CASSARDRGNNEQFF. The CDR3 region has the DNA TGTGCCAGCAGCGCACGGGACAGGGGGAACAATGAGCAGTTCTTC.